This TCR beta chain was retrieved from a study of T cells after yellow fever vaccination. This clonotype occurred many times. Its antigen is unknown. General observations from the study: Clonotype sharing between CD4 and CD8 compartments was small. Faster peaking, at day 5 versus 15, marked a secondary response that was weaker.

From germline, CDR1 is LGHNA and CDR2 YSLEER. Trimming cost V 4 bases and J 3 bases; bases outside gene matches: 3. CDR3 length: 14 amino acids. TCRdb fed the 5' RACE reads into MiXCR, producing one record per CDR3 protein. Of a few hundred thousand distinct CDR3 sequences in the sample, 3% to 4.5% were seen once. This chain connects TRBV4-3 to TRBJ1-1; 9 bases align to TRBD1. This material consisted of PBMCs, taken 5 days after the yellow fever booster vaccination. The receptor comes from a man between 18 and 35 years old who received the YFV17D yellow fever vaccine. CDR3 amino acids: CASSLRTGDTEAFF. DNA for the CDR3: TGCGCCAGCAGCCTCCGGACAGGGGACACTGAAGCTTTCTTT.